This T cell receptor beta chain emerged from a study of technical replicates of blood from a few donors. Assay: immunoSEQ multiplex PCR; the TCRdb copy retains only in-frame clones and omits some. The table shows approximately 92,000 clones, with 90% to 95% occurring only once. Germline-derived CDR1 and CDR2 are SGHKS and YYEKEE (reference sequence). The V end lost 0 bases, the J end lost 0 bases, and 19 bases lay between the germline ends. The CDR3 sequence is 19 residues long. The V and J genes are TRBV5-5 and TRBJ2-1, with D perhaps TRBD1 (5 bases). Sequencing input: T cells isolated from PBMCs. This sequence originates from a human donor in good health. In DNA, the CDR3 is TGTGCCAGCAGCTTGGCCTGGTTAGTCAGGGCTAGCTCCTACAATGAGCAGTTCTTC. This gives the protein CASSLAWLVRASSYNEQFF.